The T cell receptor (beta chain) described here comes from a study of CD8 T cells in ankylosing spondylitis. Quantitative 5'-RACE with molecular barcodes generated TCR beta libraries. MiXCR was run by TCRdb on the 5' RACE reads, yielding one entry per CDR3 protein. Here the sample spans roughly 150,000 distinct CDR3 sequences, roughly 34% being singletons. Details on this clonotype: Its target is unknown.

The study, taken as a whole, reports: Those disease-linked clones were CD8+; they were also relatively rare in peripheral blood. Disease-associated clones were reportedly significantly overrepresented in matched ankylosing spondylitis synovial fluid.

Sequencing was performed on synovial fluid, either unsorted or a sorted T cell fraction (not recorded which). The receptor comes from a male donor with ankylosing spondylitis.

CDR3 amino acids: CASSQRGTAKNIQYF. DNA for the CDR3: TGTGCCAGCAGCCAGAGGGGTACAGCCAAAAACATTCAGTACTTC. This chain links TRBV3-1 with TRBJ2-4; perhaps D is TRBD1 or TRBD2 (5 bases each). Germline-derived CDR1 and CDR2 are LGHDT and YNNKEL (reference sequence). This CDR3 has 15 residues. V was pared by 3 bases and J by 0 bases, with 9 bases between.